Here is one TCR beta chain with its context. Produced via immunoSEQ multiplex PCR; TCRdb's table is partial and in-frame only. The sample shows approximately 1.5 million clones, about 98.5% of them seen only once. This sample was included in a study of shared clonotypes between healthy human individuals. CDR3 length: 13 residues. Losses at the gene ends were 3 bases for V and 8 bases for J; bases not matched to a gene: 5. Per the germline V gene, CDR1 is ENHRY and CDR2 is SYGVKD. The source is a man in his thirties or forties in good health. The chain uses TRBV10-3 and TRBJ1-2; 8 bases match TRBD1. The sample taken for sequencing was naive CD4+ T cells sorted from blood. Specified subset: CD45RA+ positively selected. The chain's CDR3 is CAISDRTGSGYTF. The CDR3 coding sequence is TGTGCCATCAGTGATAGGACAGGGAGCGGCTACACCTTC.